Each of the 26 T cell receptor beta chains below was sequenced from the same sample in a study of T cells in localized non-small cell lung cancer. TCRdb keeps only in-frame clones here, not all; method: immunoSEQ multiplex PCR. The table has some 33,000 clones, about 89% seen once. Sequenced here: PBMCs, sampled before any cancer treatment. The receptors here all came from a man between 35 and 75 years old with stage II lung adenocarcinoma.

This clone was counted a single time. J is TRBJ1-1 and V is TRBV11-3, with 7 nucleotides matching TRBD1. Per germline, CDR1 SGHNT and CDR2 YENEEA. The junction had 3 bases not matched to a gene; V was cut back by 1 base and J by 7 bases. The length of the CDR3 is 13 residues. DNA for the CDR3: TGTGCCAGCAGCTTAGGAGGGGGCTTTGAAGCTTTCTTT. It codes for CASSLGGGFEAFF.

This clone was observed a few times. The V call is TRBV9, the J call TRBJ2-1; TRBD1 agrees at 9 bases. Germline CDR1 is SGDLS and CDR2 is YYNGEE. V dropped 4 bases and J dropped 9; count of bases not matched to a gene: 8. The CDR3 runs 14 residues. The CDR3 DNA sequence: TGTGCCAGCAGCCCCCGACAGGGGGGCGGTGAGCAGTTCTTC. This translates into CASSPRQGGGEQFF.

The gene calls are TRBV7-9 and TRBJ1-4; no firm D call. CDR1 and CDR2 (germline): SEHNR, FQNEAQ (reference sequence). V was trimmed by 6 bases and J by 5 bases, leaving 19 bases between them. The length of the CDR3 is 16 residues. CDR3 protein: CASSLGRGLGNEKLFF. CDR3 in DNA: TGTGCCAGCAGTTTGGGCCGGGGATTGGGAAATGAAAAACTGTTTTTT. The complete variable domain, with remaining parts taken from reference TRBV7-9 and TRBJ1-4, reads DTGVSQNPRHKITKRGQNVTFRCDPISEHNRLYWYRQTLGQGPEFLTYFQNEAQLEKSRLLSDRFSAERPKGSFSTLEIQRTEQGDSAMYLCASSLGRGLGNEKLFFGSGTQLSVL.

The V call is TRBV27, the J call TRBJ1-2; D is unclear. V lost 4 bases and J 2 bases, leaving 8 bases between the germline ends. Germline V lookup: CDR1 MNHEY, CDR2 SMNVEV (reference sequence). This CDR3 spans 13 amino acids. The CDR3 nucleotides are TGTGCCAGCAGTTCGGATCTCAACTATGGCTACACCTTC. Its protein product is CASSSDLNYGYTF.

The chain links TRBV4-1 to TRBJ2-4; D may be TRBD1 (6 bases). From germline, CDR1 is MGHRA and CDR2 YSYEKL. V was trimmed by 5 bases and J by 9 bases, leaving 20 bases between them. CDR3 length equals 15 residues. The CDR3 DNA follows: TGCGCCAGCAGCTCCCGACAGGCGGACCTTTCCATTCAGTACTTC. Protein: CASSSRQADLSIQYF.

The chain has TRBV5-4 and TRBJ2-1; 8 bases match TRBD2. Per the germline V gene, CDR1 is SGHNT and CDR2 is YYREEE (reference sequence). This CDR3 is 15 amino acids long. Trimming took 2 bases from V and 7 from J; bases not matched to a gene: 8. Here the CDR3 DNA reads TGTGCCAGCAGCTTCGACAGCGGGAGTGGGAATGAGCAGTTCTTC. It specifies CASSFDSGSGNEQFF.

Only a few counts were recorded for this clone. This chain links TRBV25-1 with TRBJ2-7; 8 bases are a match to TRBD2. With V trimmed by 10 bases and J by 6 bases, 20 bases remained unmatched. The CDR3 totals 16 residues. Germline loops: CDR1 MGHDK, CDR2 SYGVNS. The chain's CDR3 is CATTGGPKGWEGEQYF. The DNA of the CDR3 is TGTGCCACCACGGGAGGGCCGAAGGGGTGGGAAGGCGAGCAGTACTTC.

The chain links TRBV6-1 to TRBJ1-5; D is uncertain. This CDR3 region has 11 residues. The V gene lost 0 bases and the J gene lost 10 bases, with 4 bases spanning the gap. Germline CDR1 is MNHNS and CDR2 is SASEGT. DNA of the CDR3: TGTGCCAGCAGTGAAGCCGGCCCCCAGCATTTT. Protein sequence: CASSEAGPQHF.

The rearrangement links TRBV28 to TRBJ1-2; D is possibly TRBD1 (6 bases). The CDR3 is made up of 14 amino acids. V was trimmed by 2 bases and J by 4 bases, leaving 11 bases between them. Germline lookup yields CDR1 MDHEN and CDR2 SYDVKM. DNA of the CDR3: TGTGCCAGCAGTTTAAGGGGGGGTGCCTATGGCTACACCTTC. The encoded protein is CASSLRGGAYGYTF.

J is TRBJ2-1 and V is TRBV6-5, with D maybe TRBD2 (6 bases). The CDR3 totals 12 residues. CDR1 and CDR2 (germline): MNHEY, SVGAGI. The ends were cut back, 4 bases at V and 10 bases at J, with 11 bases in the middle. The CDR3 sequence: CASSSPGVEQFF. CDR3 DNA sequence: TGTGCCAGCAGTTCGCCGGGAGTCGAGCAGTTCTTC.

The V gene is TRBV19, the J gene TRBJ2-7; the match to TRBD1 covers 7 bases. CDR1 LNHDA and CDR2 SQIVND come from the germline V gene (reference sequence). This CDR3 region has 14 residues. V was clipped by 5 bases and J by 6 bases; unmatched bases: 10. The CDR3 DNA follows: TGTGCCAGTAGTCCCCCTGACAGGGTACGCGAGCAGTACTTC. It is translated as CASSPPDRVREQYF. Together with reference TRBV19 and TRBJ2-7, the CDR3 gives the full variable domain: DGGITQSPKYLFRKEGQNVTLSCEQNLNHDAMYWYRQDPGQGLRLIYYSQIVNDFQKGDIAEGYSVSREKKESFPLTVTSAQKNPTAFYLCASSPPDRVREQYFGPGTRLTVT.

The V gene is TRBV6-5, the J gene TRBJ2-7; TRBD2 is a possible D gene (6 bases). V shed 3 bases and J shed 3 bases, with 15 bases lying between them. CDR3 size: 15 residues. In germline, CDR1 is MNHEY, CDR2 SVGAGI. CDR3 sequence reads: CASSYDGGGLYEQYF. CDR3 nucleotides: TGTGCCAGCAGTTATGACGGTGGGGGACTCTACGAGCAGTACTTC.

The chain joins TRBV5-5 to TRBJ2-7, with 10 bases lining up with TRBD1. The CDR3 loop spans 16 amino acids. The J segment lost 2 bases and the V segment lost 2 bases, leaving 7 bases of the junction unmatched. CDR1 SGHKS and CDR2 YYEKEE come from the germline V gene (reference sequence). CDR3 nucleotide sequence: TGTGCCAGCAGCTTTAACGCCGGGACAGGGGCCTACGAGCAGTACTTC. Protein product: CASSFNAGTGAYEQYF.

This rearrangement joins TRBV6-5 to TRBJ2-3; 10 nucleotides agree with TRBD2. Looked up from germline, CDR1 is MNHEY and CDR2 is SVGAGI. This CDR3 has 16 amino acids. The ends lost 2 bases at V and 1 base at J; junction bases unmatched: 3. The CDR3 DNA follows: TGTGCCAGCAGTTACGGGGGGACTAGCGGCACAGATACGCAGTATTTT. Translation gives CASSYGGTSGTDTQYF.

The DNA for the CDR3 is TGTGCCAGCAGCCCCTCTAGCGGGGTATCCGATGAGCAGTTCTTC. As protein: CASSPSSGVSDEQFF. V and J are TRBV11-1 and TRBJ2-1; 9 nucleotides align to TRBD2. Trimming removed 5 bases from V and 8 bases from J; junction bases left unmatched: 10. Germline values: CDR1 SGHAT, CDR2 FQDESV (reference sequence). This CDR3 is 15 amino acids long.

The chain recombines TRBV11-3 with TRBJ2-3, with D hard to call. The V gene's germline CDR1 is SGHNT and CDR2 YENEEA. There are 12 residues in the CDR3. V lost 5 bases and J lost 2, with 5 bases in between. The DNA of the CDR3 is TGTGCCAGCAGCCAACTCACAGATACGCAGTATTTT. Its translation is CASSQLTDTQYF.

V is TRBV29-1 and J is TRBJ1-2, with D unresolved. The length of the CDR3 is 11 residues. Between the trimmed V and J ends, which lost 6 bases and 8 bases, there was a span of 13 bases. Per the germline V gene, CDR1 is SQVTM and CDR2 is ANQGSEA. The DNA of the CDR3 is TGCAGCGTCGTCACGGCTCGCGGCTACACCTTC. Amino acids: CSVVTARGYTF.

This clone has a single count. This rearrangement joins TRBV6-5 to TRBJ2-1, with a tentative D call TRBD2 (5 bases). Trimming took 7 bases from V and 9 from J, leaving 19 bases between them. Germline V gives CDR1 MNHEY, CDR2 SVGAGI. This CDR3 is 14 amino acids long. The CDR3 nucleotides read TGTGCCAGCACCAAAAGTCGAGCGGAGAGTGAGCAGTTCTTC. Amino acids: CASTKSRAESEQFF.

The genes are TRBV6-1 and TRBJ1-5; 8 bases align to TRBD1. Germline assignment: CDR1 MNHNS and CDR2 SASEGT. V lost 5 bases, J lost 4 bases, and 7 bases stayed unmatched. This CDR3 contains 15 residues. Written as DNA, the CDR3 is TGTGCCAGCAGTCTCGGACAGGGCGGTAATCAGCCCCAGCATTTT. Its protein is CASSLGQGGNQPQHF.

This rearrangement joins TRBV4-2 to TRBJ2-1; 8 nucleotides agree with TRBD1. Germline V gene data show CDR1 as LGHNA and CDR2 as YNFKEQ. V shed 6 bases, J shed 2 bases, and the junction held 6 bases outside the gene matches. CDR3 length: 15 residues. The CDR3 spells CASRKDREPYNEQFF. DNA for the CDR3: TGTGCCAGCAGAAAGGACAGGGAGCCCTACAATGAGCAGTTCTTC.

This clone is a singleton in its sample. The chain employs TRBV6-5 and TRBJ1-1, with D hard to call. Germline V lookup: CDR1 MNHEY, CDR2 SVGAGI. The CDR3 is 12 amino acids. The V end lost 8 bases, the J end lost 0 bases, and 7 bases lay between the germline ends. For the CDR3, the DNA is TGTGCCAGCCGTAGTATGAACACTGAAGCTTTCTTT. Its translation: CASRSMNTEAFF.

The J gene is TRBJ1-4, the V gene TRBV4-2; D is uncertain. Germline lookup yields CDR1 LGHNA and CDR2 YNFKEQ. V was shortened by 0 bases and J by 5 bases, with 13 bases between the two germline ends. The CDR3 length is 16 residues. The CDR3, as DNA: TGTGCCAGCAGCCAAGAGTCCCTGGGGAGGAATGAAAAACTGTTTTTT. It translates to CASSQESLGRNEKLFF.

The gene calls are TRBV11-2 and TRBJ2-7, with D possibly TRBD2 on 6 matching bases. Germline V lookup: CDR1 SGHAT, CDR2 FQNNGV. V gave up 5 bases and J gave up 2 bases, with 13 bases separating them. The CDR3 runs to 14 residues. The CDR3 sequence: CASSPRWGAYEQYF. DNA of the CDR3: TGTGCCAGCAGCCCCCGGTGGGGGGCCTACGAGCAGTACTTC. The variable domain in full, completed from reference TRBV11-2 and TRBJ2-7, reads EAGVAQSPRYKIIEKRQSVAFWCNPISGHATLYWYQQILGQGPKLLIQFQNNGVVDDSQLPKDRFSAERLKGVDSTLKIQPAKLEDSAVYLCASSPRWGAYEQYFGPGTRLTVT.

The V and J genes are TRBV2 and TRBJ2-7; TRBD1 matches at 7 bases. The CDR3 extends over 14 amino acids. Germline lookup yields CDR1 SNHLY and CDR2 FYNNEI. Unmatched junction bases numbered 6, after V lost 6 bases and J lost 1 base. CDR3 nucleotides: TGTGCCAGCAGAAGAGGGACAGAGTCCTACGAGCAGTACTTC. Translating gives CASRRGTESYEQYF.

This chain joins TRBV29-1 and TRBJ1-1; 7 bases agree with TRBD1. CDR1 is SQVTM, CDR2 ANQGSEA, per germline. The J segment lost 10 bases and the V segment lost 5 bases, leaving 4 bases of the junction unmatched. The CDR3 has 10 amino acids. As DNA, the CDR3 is TGCAGCGTTAATTCAGGGGGAGCTTTCTTT. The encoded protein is CSVNSGGAFF.

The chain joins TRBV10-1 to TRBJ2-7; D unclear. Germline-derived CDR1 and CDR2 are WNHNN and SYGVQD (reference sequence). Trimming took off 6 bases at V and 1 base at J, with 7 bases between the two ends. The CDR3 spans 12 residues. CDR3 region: CASRDGSYEQYF. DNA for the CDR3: TGCGCCAGCAGGGACGGATCCTACGAGCAGTACTTC.